This note documents a single T cell receptor beta chain sequence. This entry is derived from a study of blood T cell repertoires in COVID-19. The assay was immunoSEQ multiplex PCR, and TCRdb's table has in-frame clones only and misses some. The repertoire holds some 50,000 clones, about 90% seen once, with 4.5% to 6% in the top ten. This receptor was identified in a human donor in a cohort sampled during active COVID-19. The sample consisted of peripheral blood.

The CDR3 region has the DNA TGTGCCATCAACCCACTGAGCCAGGGGTTTGGTGGCTACACCTTC. This codes for CAINPLSQGFGGYTF. V usage is TRBV10-3 and J usage is TRBJ1-2; D is possibly TRBD1 (6 bases). V shed 7 bases and J shed 7 bases, with 22 bases lying between them. CDR3 size: 15 residues. The germline gives CDR1 ENHRY, CDR2 SYGVKD.